This is a list of T cell receptor beta chains from one sample in a study of cytomegalovirus exposure and HLA in healthy donors. Assay: immunoSEQ multiplex PCR; the TCRdb copy retains only in-frame clones and omits some. Among a few hundred thousand clones listed, around 90% were seen once. Sequencing was done on a sample of PBMCs. These receptors were collected from a girl aged 2 to 10 in good health and CMV-seronegative. CDR3s include the opening cysteine and the closing phenylalanine or tryptophan. A D gene is named only where the DNA matches it firmly.

cdr3_aa,j_call,v_call,d_call
CATSREFWAMGDSPFF,TRBJ2-1,TRBV15,-
CARSSKMTLNTEAFF,TRBJ1-1,TRBV5-3,-
CASSLSGKETQYF,TRBJ2-5,TRBV5-1,-
CASSLYIGGYEQYF,TRBJ2-7,TRBV11-2,-
CASCSGTGVTNEKLFF,TRBJ1-4,TRBV5-1,TRBD1
CASSLGGGKETQYF,TRBJ2-5,TRBV7-7,-
CASSQDRGREYGYTF,TRBJ1-2,TRBV6-5,TRBD1
CASMGGTGASFSSYEQYF,TRBJ2-7,TRBV10-2,TRBD1
CASSVGGSTDTQYF,TRBJ2-3,TRBV9,TRBD2
CASSLGLAGATYEQYF,TRBJ2-7,TRBV5-5,TRBD2
CASSSLGNTEAFF,TRBJ1-1,TRBV5-1,-
CASSSQGWGTGELFF,TRBJ2-2,TRBV11-2,TRBD1
CASSFRVREANEQFF,TRBJ2-1,TRBV7-2,-
CASSERETDGYTF,TRBJ1-2,TRBV6-5,-
CASSLVTSGARETQYF,TRBJ2-5,TRBV27,TRBD2
CASSIEPGATEAFF,TRBJ1-1,TRBV19,-
CSARRETQYF,TRBJ2-5,TRBV20-1,-
CSVSQGTNSPLHF,TRBJ1-6,TRBV29-1,-
CASSLAGGTYTF,TRBJ1-2,TRBV5-8,-
CASSGTSGSVYEQFF,TRBJ2-1,TRBV4-1,TRBD2
CASSWMAGYETQYF,TRBJ2-5,TRBV7-2,-
CASSVGEWDTTNYGYTF,TRBJ1-2,TRBV9,-
CASDWDRGLAFF,TRBJ1-1,TRBV6-1,TRBD1
CAWSNQLQETQYF,TRBJ2-5,TRBV30,-
CASRPGQGPDTPYF,TRBJ2-3,TRBV19,TRBD1
CASSEGVHTEAFF,TRBJ1-1,TRBV6-4,-
CASSPPGTVSGNTIYF,TRBJ1-3,TRBV18,TRBD1
CASSARWGGTPTGELFF,TRBJ2-2,TRBV7-4,TRBD2
CASSADRRLEAFF,TRBJ1-1,TRBV6-5,TRBD1
CASNPSGGGETQYF,TRBJ2-5,TRBV25-1,TRBD2
CASSLRGGAEAFF,TRBJ1-1,TRBV7-9,-
CASRAGLAGGPVQFF,TRBJ2-1,TRBV7-8,TRBD2
CASSEVDREETQYF,TRBJ2-5,TRBV6-1,TRBD1
CASSAPGGGYTF,TRBJ1-2,TRBV11-2,TRBD1
CASSDPTGLGEKLFF,TRBJ1-4,TRBV25-1,-
CASSSAGSYNTDTQYF,TRBJ2-3,TRBV5-1,-
CATLTGEGTGELFF,TRBJ2-2,TRBV10-2,-
CASSLTRTGGNTIYF,TRBJ1-3,TRBV7-8,TRBD1
CASSLGRDYEQYF,TRBJ2-7,TRBV13,-
CASTQQGWNTEAFF,TRBJ1-1,TRBV11-2,TRBD1
CASSEYLGSSYNEQFF,TRBJ2-1,TRBV10-1,-